Each of the 19 T cell receptor beta chains below was sequenced from the same sample in a study of CD8+ T cells in alopecia areata. The sequencing template was cDNA reverse transcribed from extracted RNA. Here immunoSEQ multiplex PCR was the method, and the copy in TCRdb shows in-frame clones only, minus some. The sample consists of about 180,000 clones, less than 70% of them appearing once. Treatment: oral pan-JAK inhibitor, 5-10 mg twice daily. This specimen consisted of CD8+ T cells sorted from blood, obtained at week 24, from a patient treated with tofacitinib. Every receptor here comes from a human donor with alopecia areata.

This clone was detected only a few times. The chain carries TRBV11-1 and TRBJ2-7; D is perhaps TRBD2 (6 bases). The CDR3 runs to 14 residues. Looked up from germline, CDR1 is SGHAT and CDR2 is FQDESV (reference sequence). The ends were cut back, 3 bases at V and 1 base at J, with 10 bases in the middle. The CDR3 region is CASSFEGGSYEQYF. As DNA, the CDR3 is TGTGCCAGCAGCTTTGAAGGAGGGTCCTACGAGCAGTACTTC.

This clone occurred a few times. The chain links TRBV20-1 to TRBJ2-7, with unresolved D. The ends were cut back, 8 bases at V and 7 bases at J, with 9 bases in the middle. Germline loops: CDR1 DFQATT, CDR2 SNEGSKA (reference sequence). This CDR3 is 9 amino acids long. CDR3 nucleotide sequence: TGCAGTCCCCTCTGGGAGCAGTACTTC. This sequence encodes CSPLWEQYF.

This clone was detected only a few times. The V call is TRBV29-1, the J call TRBJ1-2; D unresolved. The CDR3 runs 10 residues. V was shortened by 3 bases and J by 8 bases, with 7 bases between the two germline ends. Germline lookup yields CDR1 SQVTM and CDR2 ANQGSEA. CDR3 amino acids: CSVEAYGYTF. As DNA, the CDR3 is TGCAGCGTTGAGGCCTACGGCTACACCTTC.

The chain carries TRBV9 and TRBJ2-1, with D possibly TRBD1 on 6 matching bases. Trimming took 4 bases from V and 9 from J, leaving 8 bases between them. In germline, CDR1 is SGDLS, CDR2 YYNGEE. This CDR3 has 11 residues. The CDR3 region is CASSTGTEQFF. The DNA for the CDR3 is TGTGCCAGCAGCACAGGGACTGAGCAGTTCTTC.

The table lists this clone with a few counts. The chain couples TRBV5-5 to TRBJ2-3; 9 nucleotides agree with TRBD1. CDR3 length equals 12 residues. Germline loops: CDR1 SGHKS, CDR2 YYEKEE (reference sequence). Trimming took 2 bases from V and 14 from J; bases not matched to a gene: 6. The CDR3 DNA is TGTGCCAGCAGCTTTACAGGGGGCGAGGGGTATTTT. Amino acid sequence: CASSFTGGEGYF.

The genes are TRBV30 and TRBJ1-1; D may be TRBD1 (5 bases). Trimming cost V 8 bases and J 1 base, with 11 bases left between them. CDR1 is GTSNPN and CDR2 is SVGIG in the germline V gene (reference sequence). The CDR3 runs 12 residues. CDR3: CAGTPGNTEAFF. CDR3 sequence (DNA): TGTGCCGGGACCCCGGGGAACACTGAAGCTTTCTTT.

The chain couples TRBV5-6 to TRBJ2-2, with D possibly TRBD2 on 6 matching bases. Trimming took 1 base from V and 5 from J, leaving 12 bases between them. CDR1 is SGHDT, CDR2 YYEEEE, per germline. This CDR3 region has 15 residues. CDR3 nucleotide sequence: TGTGCCAGCAGCTTGTCGGAGGGACGGACCGGGGAGCTGTTTTTT. Translated: CASSLSEGRTGELFF.

The chain has TRBV6-5 and TRBJ2-3, with D possibly TRBD2 on 5 matching bases. Trimming pared 4 bases from V and 6 bases from J, leaving 11 bases between. Germline assignment: CDR1 MNHEY and CDR2 SVGAGI. The CDR3 consists of 13 residues. For the CDR3, the DNA is TGTGCCAGCAGTTTAGTCGGCGGGGATACGCAGTATTTT. Translated, it gives CASSLVGGDTQYF.

The rearrangement uses TRBV25-1 and TRBJ2-1; tentative D call: TRBD2 (5 bases). Looked up from germline, CDR1 is MGHDK and CDR2 is SYGVNS. CDR3 length: 13 residues. V shed 4 bases and J shed 5 bases, with 9 bases lying between them. The CDR3 loop reads CASSGSGNNEQFF. The CDR3 DNA reads as TGTGCCAGCAGTGGATCCGGGAACAATGAGCAGTTCTTC.

A word on this clone: The sample has other DNA sequences that encode this CDR3 too. V is TRBV14 and J is TRBJ1-1; no reliable D call. The CDR3 is 12 amino acids. CDR1 SGHDN and CDR2 FVKESK come from the germline V gene. V was shortened by 0 bases and J by 8 bases, with 7 bases between the two germline ends. The CDR3 protein is CASSQEGREAFF. The CDR3 DNA follows: TGTGCCAGCAGCCAAGAGGGAAGGGAAGCTTTCTTT. The full variable domain, with the rest looked up from reference TRBV14 and TRBJ1-1, is EAGVTQFPSHSVIEKGQTVTLRCDPISGHDNLYWYRRVMGKEIKFLLHFVKESKQDESGMPNNRFLAERTGGTYSTLKVQPAELEDSGVYFCASSQEGREAFFGQGTRLTVV.

This chain joins TRBV2 and TRBJ2-2, with 9 bases identical to TRBD1. CDR1 and CDR2 from the germline V gene are SNHLY and FYNNEI. After removal of 6 bases from V and 0 bases from J, the junction contained 11 bases not matched to a gene. CDR3 length: 18 residues. The CDR3 sequence is CASRDMGQGPTNTGELFF. The CDR3 coding sequence is TGTGCCAGCAGAGACATGGGACAGGGACCTACGAACACCGGGGAGCTGTTTTTT.

This clone was picked up one time. This rearrangement joins TRBV5-1 to TRBJ2-1; weak D call: TRBD2 (6 bases). V lost 4 bases and J lost 2, with 13 bases in between. CDR3 size: 15 residues. CDR1 is SGHRS, CDR2 YFSETQ, per germline. In nucleotides, the CDR3 is TGCGCCAGCAGCAACAACGGGGGAACCTACAATGAGCAGTTCTTC. Translating it yields CASSNNGGTYNEQFF.

The table lists this clone with a count of one. This sequence joins TRBV13 and TRBJ2-4; 8 positions match TRBD2. The CDR3 is 17 amino acids. Unmatched junction bases numbered 13, after V lost 4 bases and J lost 5 bases. Germline V lookup: CDR1 PRHDT, CDR2 FYEKMQ (reference sequence). CDR3 sequence: CASSSNIGGAVQNIQYF. The CDR3 DNA is TGTGCCAGCAGCTCAAACATCGGGGGGGCTGTCCAAAACATTCAGTACTTC.

V and J are TRBV7-9 and TRBJ1-4; 8 bases are shared with TRBD1. CDR1 is SEHNR and CDR2 is FQNEAQ in the germline V gene (reference sequence). With V trimmed by 6 bases and J by 6 bases, 6 bases remained unmatched. This CDR3 spans 14 amino acids. CDR3 amino acids: CASRSGGSDEKLFF. Here the CDR3 DNA reads TGTGCCAGCAGATCAGGGGGCAGTGATGAAAAACTGTTTTTT.

The chain employs TRBV4-3 and TRBJ2-7, with D perhaps matching TRBD2 (7 bases). CDR1 and CDR2 (germline): LGHNA, YSLEER. CDR3 length equals 14 residues. V shed 4 bases and J shed 3 bases, with 13 bases lying between them. The CDR3 spells CASSPGRGDYEQYF. CDR3 nucleotide sequence: TGCGCCAGCAGCCCGGGGAGGGGGGACTACGAGCAGTACTTC.

The gene calls are TRBV19 and TRBJ1-1; 9 nucleotides agree with TRBD1. CDR1 and CDR2 (germline): LNHDA, SQIVND (reference sequence). The CDR3 runs 15 residues. The trim removed 5 bases at V and 4 bases at J, leaving 8 bases unmatched. CDR3 protein: CASSLQGAVGTEAFF. CDR3 in DNA: TGTGCCAGTAGTCTACAGGGGGCGGTCGGCACTGAAGCTTTCTTT.

The chain is built from TRBV4-1 and TRBJ2-6; no clear D. V was pared by 1 base and J by 3 bases, with 7 bases between. The CDR3 is 15 amino acids. Germline CDR1 MGHRA, CDR2 YSYEKL. The CDR3 bases are TGCGCCAGCAGCCAAGGGCTGGGTGGGGCCAACGTCCTGACTTTC. This gives the protein CASSQGLGGANVLTF.

The chain carries TRBV27 and TRBJ2-3, with D perhaps TRBD1 or TRBD2 (6 bases each). V shed 3 bases and J shed 5 bases, with 12 bases lying between them. Looked up from germline, CDR1 is MNHEY and CDR2 is SMNVEV (reference sequence). The CDR3 consists of 14 residues. The CDR3, as DNA: TGTGCCAGCAGTTTGGGGGGCCGTAAAGATACGCAGTATTTT. Amino acids: CASSLGGRKDTQYF.

This clone appeared a few times. This chain joins TRBV9 and TRBJ1-1; D is uncertain. Trimming removed 1 base from V and 0 bases from J, with 16 bases in between. CDR1 is SGDLS, CDR2 YYNGEE, per germline. This CDR3 has 17 amino acids. This CDR3 reads CASSVLELQTMNTEAFF. CDR3 coding DNA: TGTGCCAGCAGCGTATTAGAACTACAGACTATGAACACTGAAGCTTTCTTT.